Sequencing of this T cell receptor beta chain was carried out in a study of blood T cells in healthy people across ages. CDR3 length: 16 amino acids. Germline CDR1 and CDR2: SGHRS and YFSETQ. Deletions cut 0 bases from V and 0 bases from J, with 12 bases between. Through a sample-barcoded 5' primer and a J-beta primer mix, a second PCR was run for roughly 7 to 11 cycles. One entry per CDR3 protein results from TCRdb running MiXCR on the 5' RACE reads. The profile covers about 1.1 million distinct CDR3 sequences, with 35% to 40% appearing a single time and 10% to 15% taken by the ten largest. The genes are TRBV5-1 and TRBJ1-1, with D unclear. Sequencing was carried out using blood. The sequence came from a man aged 18-30 years in good health. The chain's CDR3 is CASSLGSRRVNTEAFF. Written as DNA, the CDR3 is TGCGCCAGCAGCTTGGGGTCTAGGAGGGTGAACACTGAAGCTTTCTTT.